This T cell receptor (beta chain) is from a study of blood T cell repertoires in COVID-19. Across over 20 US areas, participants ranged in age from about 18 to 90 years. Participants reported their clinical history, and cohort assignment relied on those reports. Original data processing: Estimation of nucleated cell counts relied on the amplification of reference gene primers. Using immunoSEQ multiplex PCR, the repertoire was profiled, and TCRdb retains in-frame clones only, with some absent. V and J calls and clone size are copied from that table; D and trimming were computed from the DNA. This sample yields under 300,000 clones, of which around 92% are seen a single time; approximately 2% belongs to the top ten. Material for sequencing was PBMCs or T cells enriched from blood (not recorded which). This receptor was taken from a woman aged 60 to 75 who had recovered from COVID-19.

For the CDR3, the DNA is TGTGCCAGCTCACGGGAGATCAACAATGAGCAGTTCTTC. Translated, it gives CASSREINNEQFF. The chain joins TRBV18 to TRBJ2-1, with D tentatively TRBD2 (5 bases). The CDR3 extends over 13 amino acids. V lost 4 bases and J lost 5, with 9 bases in between. Germline CDR1 KGHSH, CDR2 LQKENI.